This T cell receptor beta chain was documented in a study (dated by TCRdb to about 2022). Summary of the overall study and its limitations: According to the authors, more investigation is needed, including longitudinal sampling and evaluation of a control group.

This clone came up once. The target of this receptor is not known. It has no much larger one-base neighbor in the sample; base qualities were not kept. PBMCs were isolated from peripheral blood, and TCR beta sequencing was performed on genomic DNA from unsorted PBMCs. Including cysteine and phenylalanine, the CDR3 has 14 amino acids. This entry keeps only the CDR3 DNA: 42 bases, framed from base 1. V gives up 3 bases and J gives up 1 base, and the segment between their germline ends measures 9 bases. From the germline V gene, CDR1 is MRHNA and CDR2 is SNTAGT. TCR beta chain repertoires were profiled by survey-level sequencing on the immunoSEQ platform. The authors processed their data as follows. Repertoire diversity was measured with the inverse Simpson index, and CDR3 amino acid length spectratypes and V-J pairing frequencies were compared. Clonotypes specific to SARS-CoV-2, CMV, influenza A and EBV were annotated by matching TCR beta CDR3 sequences against VDJdb. TCRdb limited this immuneACCESS table to in-frame rearrangements with V and J called. A share of clones is missing; checked studies link under half to unresolved V genes, and the rest is unexplained. From that table come the V and J calls and clone size; the DNA was used to work out D and trimming. Across this sample there are tens of thousands of clones, with 80% to 95% seen only once. Jointly, the top ten make up around 10% of the sample.

The TCR was taken from a man in his forties with rheumatoid arthritis. Sequencing was done on a sample of PBMCs. This chain is built from TRBV6-4 and TRBJ1-1; D gene: possibly TRBD1, on 6 matching bases. The CDR3 in this case is CASSERTENTEAFF. The sequenced DNA: TGTGCCAGCAGTGAACGGACAGAGAACACTGAAGCTTTCTTT.